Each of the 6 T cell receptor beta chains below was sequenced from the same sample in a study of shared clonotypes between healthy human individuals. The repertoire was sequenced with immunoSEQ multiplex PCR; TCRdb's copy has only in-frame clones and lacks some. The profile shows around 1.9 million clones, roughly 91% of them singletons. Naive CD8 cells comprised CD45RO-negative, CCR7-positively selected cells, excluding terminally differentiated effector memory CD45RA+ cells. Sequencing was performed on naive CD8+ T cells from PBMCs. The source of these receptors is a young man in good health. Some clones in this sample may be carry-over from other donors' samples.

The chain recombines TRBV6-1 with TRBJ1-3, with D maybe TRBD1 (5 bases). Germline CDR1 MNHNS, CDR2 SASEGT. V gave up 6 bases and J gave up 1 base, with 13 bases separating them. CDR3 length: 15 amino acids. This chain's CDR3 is CASSPLTDSGNTIYF. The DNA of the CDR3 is TGTGCCAGCAGCCCCCTGACAGATTCTGGAAACACCATATATTTT.

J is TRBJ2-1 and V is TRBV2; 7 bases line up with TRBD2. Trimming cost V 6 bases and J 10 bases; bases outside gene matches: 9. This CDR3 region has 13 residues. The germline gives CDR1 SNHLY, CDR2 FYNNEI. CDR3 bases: TGTGCCAGCAGGGACCGACTAGCCAACGAGCAGTTCTTC. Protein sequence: CASRDRLANEQFF.

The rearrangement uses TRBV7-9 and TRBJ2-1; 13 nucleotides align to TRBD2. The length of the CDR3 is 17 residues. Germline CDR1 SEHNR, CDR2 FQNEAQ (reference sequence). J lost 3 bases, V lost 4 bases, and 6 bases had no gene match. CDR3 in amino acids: CASSSYTSGRDYNEQFF. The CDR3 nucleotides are TGTGCCAGCAGCTCATATACTAGCGGGAGGGACTACAATGAGCAGTTCTTC.

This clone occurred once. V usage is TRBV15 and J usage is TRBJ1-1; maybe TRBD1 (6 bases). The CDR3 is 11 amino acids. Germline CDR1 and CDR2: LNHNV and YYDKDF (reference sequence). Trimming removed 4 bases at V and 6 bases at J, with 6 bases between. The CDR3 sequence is CATSTGAEAFF. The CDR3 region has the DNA TGTGCCACCAGCACAGGGGCTGAAGCTTTCTTT.

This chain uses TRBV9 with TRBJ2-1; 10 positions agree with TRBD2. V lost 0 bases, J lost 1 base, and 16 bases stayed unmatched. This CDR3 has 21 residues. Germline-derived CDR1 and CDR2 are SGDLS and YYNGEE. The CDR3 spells CASSVDPPAGGSLESYNEQFF. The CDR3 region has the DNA TGTGCCAGCAGCGTAGACCCCCCAGCGGGAGGGAGTCTCGAATCCTACAATGAGCAGTTCTTC.

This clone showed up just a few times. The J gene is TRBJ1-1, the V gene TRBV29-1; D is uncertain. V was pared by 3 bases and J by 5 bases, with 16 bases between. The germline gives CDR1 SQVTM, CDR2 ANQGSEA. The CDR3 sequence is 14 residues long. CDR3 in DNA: TGCAGCGTTGATTGGTACGGGGTAGGGACTGAAGCTTTCTTT. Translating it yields CSVDWYGVGTEAFF.